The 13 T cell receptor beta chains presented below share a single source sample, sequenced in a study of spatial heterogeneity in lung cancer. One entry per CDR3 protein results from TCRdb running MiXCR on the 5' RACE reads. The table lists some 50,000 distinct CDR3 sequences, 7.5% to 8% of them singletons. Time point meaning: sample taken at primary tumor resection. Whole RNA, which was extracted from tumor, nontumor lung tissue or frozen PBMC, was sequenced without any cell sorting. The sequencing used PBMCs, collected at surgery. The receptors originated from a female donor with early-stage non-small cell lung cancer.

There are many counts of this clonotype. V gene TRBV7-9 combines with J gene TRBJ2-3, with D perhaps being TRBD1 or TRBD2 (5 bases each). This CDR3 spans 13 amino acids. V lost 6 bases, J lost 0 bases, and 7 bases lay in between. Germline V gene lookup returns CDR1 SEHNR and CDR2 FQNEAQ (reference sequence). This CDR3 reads CASSRDSTDTQYF. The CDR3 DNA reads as TGTGCCAGCAGTCGGGACAGCACAGATACGCAGTATTTT.

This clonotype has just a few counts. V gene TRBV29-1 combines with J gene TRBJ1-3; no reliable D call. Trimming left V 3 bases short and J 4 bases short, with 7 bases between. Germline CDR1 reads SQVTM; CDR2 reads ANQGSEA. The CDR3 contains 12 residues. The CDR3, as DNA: TGCAGCGTTGAGGAGTTCGGAAACACCATATATTTT. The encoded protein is CSVEEFGNTIYF.

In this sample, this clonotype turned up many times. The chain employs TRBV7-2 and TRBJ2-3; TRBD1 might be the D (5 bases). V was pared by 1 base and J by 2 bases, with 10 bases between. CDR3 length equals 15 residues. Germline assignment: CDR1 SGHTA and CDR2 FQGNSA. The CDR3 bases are TGTGCCAGCAGCTTAGACAGGAAACACACAGATACGCAGTATTTT. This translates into CASSLDRKHTDTQYF. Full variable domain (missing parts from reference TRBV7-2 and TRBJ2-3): GAGVSQSPSNKVTEKGKDVELRCDPISGHTALYWYRQSLGQGLEFLIYFQGNSAPDKSGLPSDRFSAERTGGSVSTLTIQRTQQEDSAVYLCASSLDRKHTDTQYFGPGTRLTVL.

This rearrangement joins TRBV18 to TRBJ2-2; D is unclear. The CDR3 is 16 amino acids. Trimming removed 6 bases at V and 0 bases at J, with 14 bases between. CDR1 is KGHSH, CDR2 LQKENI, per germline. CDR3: CASSSVAMSNTGELFF. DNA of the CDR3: TGTGCCAGCTCGTCGGTGGCCATGTCGAACACCGGGGAGCTGTTTTTT.

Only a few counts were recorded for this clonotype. Here the CDR3 reads CASSGGRFRYEQYF. The CDR3 DNA is TGTGCCAGCAGTGGGGGACGTTTCCGCTACGAGCAGTACTTC. This chain links TRBV12-3 or TRBV12-4 with TRBJ2-7; D tentatively fits TRBD1 or TRBD2 (5 bases each). Trimming removed 5 bases at V and 3 bases at J, with 14 bases between. The CDR3 is made up of 14 amino acids.

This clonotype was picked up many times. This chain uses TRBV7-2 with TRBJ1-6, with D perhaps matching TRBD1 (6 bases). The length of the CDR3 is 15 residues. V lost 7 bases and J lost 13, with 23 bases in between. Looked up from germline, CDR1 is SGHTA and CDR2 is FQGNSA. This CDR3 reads CASTVGAGAATPLHF. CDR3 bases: TGTGCCAGCACCGTAGGGGCAGGGGCAGCAACCCCCCTCCACTTT.

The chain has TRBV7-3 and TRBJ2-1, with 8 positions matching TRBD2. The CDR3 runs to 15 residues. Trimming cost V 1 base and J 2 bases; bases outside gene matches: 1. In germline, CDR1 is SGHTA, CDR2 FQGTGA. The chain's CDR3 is CASSLKRGPYNEQFF. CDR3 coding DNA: TGTGCCAGCAGCTTAAAGCGGGGGCCCTACAATGAGCAGTTCTTC.

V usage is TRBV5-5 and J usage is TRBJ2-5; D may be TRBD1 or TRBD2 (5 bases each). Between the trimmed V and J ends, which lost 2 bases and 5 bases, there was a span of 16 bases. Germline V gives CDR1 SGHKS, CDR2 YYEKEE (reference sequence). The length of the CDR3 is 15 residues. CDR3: CASSFMVAGTETQYF. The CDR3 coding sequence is TGTGCCAGCAGCTTCATGGTGGCAGGGACGGAGACCCAGTACTTC. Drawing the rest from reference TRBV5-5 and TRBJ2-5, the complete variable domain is DAGVTQSPTHLIKTRGQQVTLRCSPISGHKSVSWYQQVLGQGPQFIFQYYEKEERGRGNFPDRFSARQFPNYSSELNVNALLLGDSALYLCASSFMVAGTETQYFGPGTRLLVL.

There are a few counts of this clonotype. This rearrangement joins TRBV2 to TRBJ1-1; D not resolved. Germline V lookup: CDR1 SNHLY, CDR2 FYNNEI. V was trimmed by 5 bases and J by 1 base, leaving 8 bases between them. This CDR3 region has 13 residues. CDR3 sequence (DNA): TGTGCCAGCAGTCACAGAAGGAACACTGAAGCTTTCTTT. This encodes CASSHRRNTEAFF.

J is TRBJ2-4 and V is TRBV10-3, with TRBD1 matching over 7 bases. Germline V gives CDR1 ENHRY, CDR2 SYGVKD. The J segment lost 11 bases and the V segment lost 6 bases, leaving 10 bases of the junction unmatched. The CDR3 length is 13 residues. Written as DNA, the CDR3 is TGTGCCATCAGCGAAATACAGGGGATCGTTCAGTACTTC. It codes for CAISEIQGIVQYF.

The CDR3: CSAGRAPTGELFF. The CDR3 DNA reads as TGCAGCGCTGGACGGGCCCCCACCGGGGAGCTGTTTTTT. The chain joins TRBV29-1 to TRBJ2-2; no definite D call. Germline CDR1 and CDR2: SQVTM and ANQGSEA. The germline V and J ends were trimmed by 7 bases and 4 bases, with 13 bases remaining between them. The CDR3 sequence is 13 residues long.

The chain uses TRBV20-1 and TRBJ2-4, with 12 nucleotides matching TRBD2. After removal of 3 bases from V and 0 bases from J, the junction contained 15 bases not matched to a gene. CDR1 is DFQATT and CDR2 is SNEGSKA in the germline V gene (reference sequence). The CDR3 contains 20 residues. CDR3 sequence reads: CSARGLAGGRGVLAKNIQYF. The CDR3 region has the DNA TGCAGTGCTAGGGGTCTAGCGGGGGGGCGTGGAGTCCTAGCCAAAAACATTCAGTACTTC.

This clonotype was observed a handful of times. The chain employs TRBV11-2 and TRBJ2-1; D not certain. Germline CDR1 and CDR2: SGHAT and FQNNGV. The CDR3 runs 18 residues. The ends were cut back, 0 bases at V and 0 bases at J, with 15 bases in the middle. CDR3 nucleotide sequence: TGTGCCAGCAGCTTAGATCGTGGGGTCATTAGCTCCTACAATGAGCAGTTCTTC. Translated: CASSLDRGVISSYNEQFF.